This T cell receptor (beta chain) was documented in a study of ipilimumab plus nivolumab after autologous stem cell transplantation (dated by TCRdb to the early 2020s). With respect to the entire study: Trial patients received a median of about five ipilimumab doses and fewer than 10 nivolumab doses. Both primary refractory and relapsed disease were represented in the DLBCL cohort, where 18-month progression-free survival was about 86% and 29%, respectively. Patients undergoing autologous transplant for high-risk diffuse large B cell lymphoma, mature T cell lymphoma, or multiple myeloma were enrolled in the trial. Around 40 patients made up the trial's intent-to-treat population.

General findings and caveats noted by the study authors: The authors concluded that combined checkpoint inhibition appeared tolerable when used as consolidation after transplant. The authors stated that profiles of the T cell receptor repertoire, regulatory T cell phenotype and gut microbiota provided a biologic rationale for studying this approach further.

Points on this clone: This clone's antigen is unknown. Nothing much larger sits one base from this clone, and base qualities are not available.

Library preparation used the immunoSEQ multiplex PCR assay. Imported from immuneACCESS, the table was reduced by TCRdb to in-frame sequences with V and J called. These copies leave out some clones; in studies compared against another copy, an unresolved V gene accounts for under half, and the cause of the remainder is not known. The sample contains around 15,000 clones, 80% to 85% of them found a single time. More than 20% of the sample is held by the ten biggest clonotypes. Starting 14 to 28 days after the autologous transplant, patients began checkpoint therapy, which included ipilimumab at 1 mg/kg intravenously on day 1 of selected weeks. Nivolumab was administered at 3 mg/kg intravenously on day 1 of weeks 1, 4, 7, 10, and every two weeks through week 26. This was a Phase Ib clinical trial that tested ipilimumab plus nivolumab, given as combined checkpoint inhibition, for consolidation following autologous stem cell transplantation.

The germline V gene provides CDR1 KGHSH and CDR2 LQKENI. V lost 4 bases and J lost 4 bases, and the count of bases not matched to a germline gene is 7. The CDR3 contains 15 residues, cysteine and phenylalanine counted. Of the read, only the CDR3 DNA is kept; its 45 bases are in frame from base 1. This receptor was taken from a male donor with diffuse large B-cell lymphoma. The chain links TRBV18 with TRBJ1-2, with 9 central nucleotides matching TRBD1. The source material was PBMCs, sampled in a trial of ipilimumab plus nivolumab as post-transplant consolidation. The DNA sequence is TGTGCCAGCTCACTACAGGGGGCGCAGGGCTATGGCTACACCTTC. Its amino acids are CASSLQGAQGYGYTF.